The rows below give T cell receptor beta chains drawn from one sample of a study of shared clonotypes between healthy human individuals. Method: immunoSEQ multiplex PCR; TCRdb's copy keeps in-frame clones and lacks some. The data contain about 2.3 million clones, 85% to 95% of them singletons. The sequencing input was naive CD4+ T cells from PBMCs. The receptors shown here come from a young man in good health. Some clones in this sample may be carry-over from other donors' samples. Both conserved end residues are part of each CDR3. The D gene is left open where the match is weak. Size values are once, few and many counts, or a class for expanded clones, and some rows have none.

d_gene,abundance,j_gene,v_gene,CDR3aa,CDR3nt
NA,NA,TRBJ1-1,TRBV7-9,CASSRTGPRNTEAFF,TGTGCCAGCAGCAGAACGGGACCCCGGAACACTGAAGCTTTCTTT
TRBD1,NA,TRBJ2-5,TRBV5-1,CASSSKDRAGETQYF,TGCGCCAGCAGCTCGAAGGACAGGGCGGGGGAGACCCAGTACTTC
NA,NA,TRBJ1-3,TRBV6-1,CASSERGSGNTIYF,TGTGCCAGCAGTGAACGAGGCTCTGGAAACACCATATATTTT
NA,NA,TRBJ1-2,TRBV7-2,CASSPRQMNYGYTF,TGTGCCAGCAGCCCCCGGCAGATGAACTATGGCTACACCTTC
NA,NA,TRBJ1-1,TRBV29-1,CSVTKTGNTEAFF,TGCAGCGTTACTAAGACAGGGAACACTGAAGCTTTCTTT
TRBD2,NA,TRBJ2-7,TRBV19,CASRSTAAGETYEQYF,TGTGCCAGTCGAAGTACGGCAGCGGGAGAGACCTACGAGCAGTACTTC
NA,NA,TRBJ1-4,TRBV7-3,CAGGNEKLFF,TGTGCCGGGGGGAATGAAAAACTGTTTTTT
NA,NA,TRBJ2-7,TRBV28,CASRFRGITYEQYF,TGTGCCAGCAGATTTAGGGGGATAACCTACGAGCAGTACTTC
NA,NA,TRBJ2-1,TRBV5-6,CASTTSWGSSYNEQFF,TGTGCCAGCACCACCTCCTGGGGCAGCTCCTACAATGAGCAGTTCTTC
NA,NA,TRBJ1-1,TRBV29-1,CSVERHLMNTEAFF,TGCAGCGTTGAACGTCATCTTATGAACACTGAAGCTTTCTTT
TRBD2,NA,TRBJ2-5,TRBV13,CASSPSGGETQYF,TGTGCCAGCTCACCGTCGGGGGGAGAGACCCAGTACTTC
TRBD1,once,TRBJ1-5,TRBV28,CASSTRGGFDQPQHF,TGTGCCAGCAGTACCAGGGGGGGCTTTGATCAGCCCCAGCATTTT
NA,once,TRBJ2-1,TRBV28,CASSLPPNEQFF,TGTGCCAGCAGTTTACCCCCAAATGAGCAGTTCTTC
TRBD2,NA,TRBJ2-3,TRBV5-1,CASSYGTSGRARTDTQYF,TGCGCCAGCAGCTACGGGACTAGCGGGAGGGCCCGCACAGATACGCAGTATTTT
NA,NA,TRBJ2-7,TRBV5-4,CASSNGLQTYEQYF,TGTGCCAGCAGCAACGGACTCCAAACCTACGAGCAGTACTTC
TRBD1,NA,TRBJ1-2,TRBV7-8,CASLRTAGGGGYTF,TGTGCCAGCCTTAGAACGGCAGGGGGCGGGGGCTACACCTTC
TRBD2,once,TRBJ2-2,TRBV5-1,CASSLALAGPNTGELFF,TGCGCCAGCAGCTTGGCCCTAGCGGGACCGAACACCGGGGAGCTGTTTTTT
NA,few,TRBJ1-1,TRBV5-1,CASSYRESTEAFF,TGCGCCAGCAGCTACAGGGAGAGCACTGAAGCTTTCTTT
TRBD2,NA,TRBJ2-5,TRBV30,CAWSAGGETQYF,TGTGCCTGGAGTGCGGGGGGTGAGACCCAGTACTTC
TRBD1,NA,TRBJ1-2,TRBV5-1,CASSPTGGNGYTF,TGCGCCAGCAGCCCTACAGGGGGAAATGGCTACACCTTC
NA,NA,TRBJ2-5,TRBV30,CAWTGAETQYF,TGTGCCTGGACTGGGGCGGAGACCCAGTACTTC
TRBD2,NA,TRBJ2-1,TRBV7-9,CASSQGLAGWSDEQFF,TGTGCCAGCAGCCAAGGACTAGCGGGATGGAGCGATGAGCAGTTCTTC